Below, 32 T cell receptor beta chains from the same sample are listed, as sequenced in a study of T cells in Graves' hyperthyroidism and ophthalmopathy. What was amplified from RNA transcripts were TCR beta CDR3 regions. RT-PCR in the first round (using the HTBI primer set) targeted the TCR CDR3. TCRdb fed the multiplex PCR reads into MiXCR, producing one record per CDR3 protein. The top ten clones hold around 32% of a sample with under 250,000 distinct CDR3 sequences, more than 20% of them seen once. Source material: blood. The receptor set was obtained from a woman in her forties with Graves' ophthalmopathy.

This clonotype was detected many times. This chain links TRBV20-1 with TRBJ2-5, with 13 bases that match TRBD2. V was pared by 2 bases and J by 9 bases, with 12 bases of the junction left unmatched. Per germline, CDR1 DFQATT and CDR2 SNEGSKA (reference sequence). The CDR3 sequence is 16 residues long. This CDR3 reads CSARSGLAGAEEAQYF. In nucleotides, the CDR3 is TGCAGTGCTAGATCCGGACTAGCGGGAGCTGAGGAGGCCCAGTACTTC.

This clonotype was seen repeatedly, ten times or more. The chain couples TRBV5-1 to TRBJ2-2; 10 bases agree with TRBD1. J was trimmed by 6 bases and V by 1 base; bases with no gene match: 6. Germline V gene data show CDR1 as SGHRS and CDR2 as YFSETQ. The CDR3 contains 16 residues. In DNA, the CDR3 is TGCGCCAGCAGCTTGCGGGGACAGGGGCGTTCCGGGGAGCTGTTTTTT. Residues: CASSLRGQGRSGELFF.

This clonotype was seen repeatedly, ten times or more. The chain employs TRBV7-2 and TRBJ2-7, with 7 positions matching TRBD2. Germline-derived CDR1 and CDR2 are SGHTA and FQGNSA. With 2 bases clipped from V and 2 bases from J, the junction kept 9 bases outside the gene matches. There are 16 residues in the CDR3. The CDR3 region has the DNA TGTGCCAGCAGCTTATTCGGGGGGACTGGCCCCTACGAGCAGTACTTC. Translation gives CASSLFGGTGPYEQYF.

CDR3 in amino acids: CASSLMRAGDTGELFF. In nucleotides, the CDR3 is TGTGCCAGCAGCTTAATGCGGGCGGGGGACACCGGGGAGCTGTTTTTT. The rearrangement links TRBV7-8 to TRBJ2-2; 7 nucleotides line up with TRBD2. The V gene's germline CDR1 is SGHVS and CDR2 FQNEAQ. J gave up 3 bases and V 2 bases, and 6 bases lay outside the gene matches. The CDR3 is 16 amino acids.

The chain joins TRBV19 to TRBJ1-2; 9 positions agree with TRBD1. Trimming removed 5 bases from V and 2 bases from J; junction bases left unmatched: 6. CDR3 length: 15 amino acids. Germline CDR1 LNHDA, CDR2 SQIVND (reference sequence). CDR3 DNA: TGTGCCAGTAGTGGCCGAGACAGGGGGAACTATGGCTACACCTTC. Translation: CASSGRDRGNYGYTF. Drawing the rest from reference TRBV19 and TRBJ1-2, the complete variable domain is DGGITQSPKYLFRKEGQNVTLSCEQNLNHDAMYWYRQDPGQGLRLIYYSQIVNDFQKGDIAEGYSVSREKKESFPLTVTSAQKNPTAFYLCASSGRDRGNYGYTFGSGTRLTVV.

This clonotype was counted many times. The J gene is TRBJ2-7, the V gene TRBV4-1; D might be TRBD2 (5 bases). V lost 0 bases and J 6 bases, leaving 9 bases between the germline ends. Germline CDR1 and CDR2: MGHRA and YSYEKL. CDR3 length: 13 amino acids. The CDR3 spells CASSQDLGGEQYF. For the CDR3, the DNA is TGCGCCAGCAGCCAAGACCTAGGAGGCGAGCAGTACTTC.

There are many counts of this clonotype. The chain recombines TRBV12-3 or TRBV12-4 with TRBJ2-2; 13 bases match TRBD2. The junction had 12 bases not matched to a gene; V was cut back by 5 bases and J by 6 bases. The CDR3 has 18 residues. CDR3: CASSPPRTSGSEAGELFF. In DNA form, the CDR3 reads TGTGCCAGCAGTCCCCCCCGGACTAGCGGGAGTGAGGCCGGGGAGCTGTTTTTT.

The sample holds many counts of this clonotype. The CDR3 spells CASSEAGLVIEQYF. The CDR3 DNA follows: TGTGCCAGCAGTGAAGCGGGACTAGTGATCGAGCAGTACTTC. V is TRBV6-1 and J is TRBJ2-7, with 8 bases lining up with TRBD2. With 0 bases clipped from V and 6 bases from J, the junction kept 4 bases outside the gene matches. The CDR3 contains 14 residues. Germline CDR1 reads MNHNS; CDR2 reads SASEGT.

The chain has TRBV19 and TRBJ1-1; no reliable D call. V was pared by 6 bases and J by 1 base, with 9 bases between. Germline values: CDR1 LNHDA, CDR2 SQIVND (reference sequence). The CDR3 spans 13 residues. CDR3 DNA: TGTGCCAGTAGCCCGCCAGAGAACACTGAAGCTTTCTTT. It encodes CASSPPENTEAFF. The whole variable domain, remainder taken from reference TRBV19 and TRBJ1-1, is DGGITQSPKYLFRKEGQNVTLSCEQNLNHDAMYWYRQDPGQGLRLIYYSQIVNDFQKGDIAEGYSVSREKKESFPLTVTSAQKNPTAFYLCASSPPENTEAFFGQGTRLTVV.

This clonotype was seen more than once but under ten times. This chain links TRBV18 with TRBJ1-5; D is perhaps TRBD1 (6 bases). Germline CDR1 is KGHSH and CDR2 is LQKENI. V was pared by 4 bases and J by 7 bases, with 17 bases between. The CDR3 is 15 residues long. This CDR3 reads CASSLDGGAGQPQHF. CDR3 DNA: TGTGCCAGCTCACTCGACGGGGGGGCCGGACAGCCCCAGCATTTT.

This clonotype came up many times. In DNA form, the CDR3 reads TGTGCCAGCAGTAAGCGTCCGGGACTAGCGGTAAATGCCTACGAGCAGTACTTC. This sequence encodes CASSKRPGLAVNAYEQYF. The V call is TRBV12-3 or TRBV12-4, the J call TRBJ2-7, with 11 bases that match TRBD2. V dropped 5 bases and J dropped 2; count of bases not matched to a gene: 14. The CDR3 length is 18 residues.

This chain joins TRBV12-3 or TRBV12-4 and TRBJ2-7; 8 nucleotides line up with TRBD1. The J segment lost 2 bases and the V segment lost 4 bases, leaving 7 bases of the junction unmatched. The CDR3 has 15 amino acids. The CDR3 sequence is CASSYSQGVAYEQYF. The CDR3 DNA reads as TGTGCCAGCAGTTACTCACAGGGGGTAGCCTACGAGCAGTACTTC.

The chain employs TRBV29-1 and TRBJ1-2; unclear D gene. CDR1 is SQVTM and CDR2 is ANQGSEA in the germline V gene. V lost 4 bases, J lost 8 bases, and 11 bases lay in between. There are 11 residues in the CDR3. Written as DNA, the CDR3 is TGCAGCGTTGCGGGCCTAGAGGGCTACACCTTC. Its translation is CSVAGLEGYTF.

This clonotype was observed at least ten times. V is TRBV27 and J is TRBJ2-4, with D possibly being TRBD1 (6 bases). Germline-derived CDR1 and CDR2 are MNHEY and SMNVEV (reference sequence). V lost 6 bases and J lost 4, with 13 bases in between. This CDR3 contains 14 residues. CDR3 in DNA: TGTGCCAGCAGCCCCTGGGGACAAAAAAACATTCAGTACTTC. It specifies CASSPWGQKNIQYF.

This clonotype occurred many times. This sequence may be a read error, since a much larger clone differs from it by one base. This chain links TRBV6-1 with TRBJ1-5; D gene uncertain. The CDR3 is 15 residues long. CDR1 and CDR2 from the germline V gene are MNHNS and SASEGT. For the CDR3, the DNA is TGTGCCAGCGGTGAATATTCGGGGAACAATCAGCCCCAGCATTTT. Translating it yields CASGEYSGNNQPQHF.

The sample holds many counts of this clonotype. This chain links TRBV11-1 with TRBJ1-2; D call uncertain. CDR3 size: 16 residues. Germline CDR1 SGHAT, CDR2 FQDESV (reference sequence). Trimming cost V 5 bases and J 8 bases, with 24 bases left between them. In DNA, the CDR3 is TGTGCCAGCAGCACACGGAGTCTATCCCACGGTCACGGCTACACCTTC. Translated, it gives CASSTRSLSHGHGYTF.

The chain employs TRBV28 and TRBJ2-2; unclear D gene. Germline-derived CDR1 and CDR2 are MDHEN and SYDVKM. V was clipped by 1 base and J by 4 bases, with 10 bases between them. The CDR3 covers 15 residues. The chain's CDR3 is CASSLFVSATGELFF. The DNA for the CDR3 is TGTGCCAGCAGTTTATTCGTCAGTGCCACCGGGGAGCTGTTTTTT.

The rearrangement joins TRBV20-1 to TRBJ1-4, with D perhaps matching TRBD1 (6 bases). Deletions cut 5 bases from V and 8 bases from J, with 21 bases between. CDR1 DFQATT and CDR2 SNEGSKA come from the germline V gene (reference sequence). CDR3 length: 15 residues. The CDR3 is CSAPRTDSWGEKLFF. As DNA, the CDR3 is TGCAGTGCTCCTAGGACGGACAGCTGGGGAGAAAAACTGTTTTTT.

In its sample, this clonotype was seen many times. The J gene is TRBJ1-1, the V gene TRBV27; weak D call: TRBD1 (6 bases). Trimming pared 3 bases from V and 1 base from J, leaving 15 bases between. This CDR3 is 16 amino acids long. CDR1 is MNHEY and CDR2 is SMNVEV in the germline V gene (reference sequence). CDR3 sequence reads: CASSFSGVYKNTEAFF. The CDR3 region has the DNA TGTGCCAGCAGTTTCTCAGGGGTCTACAAGAACACTGAAGCTTTCTTT.

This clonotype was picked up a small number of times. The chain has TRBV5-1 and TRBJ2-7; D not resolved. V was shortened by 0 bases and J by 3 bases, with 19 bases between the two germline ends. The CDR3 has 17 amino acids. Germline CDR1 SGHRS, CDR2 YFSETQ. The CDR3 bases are TGCGCCAGCAGCTTGGTTGTGGGGAACGGTATAGTCTACGAGCAGTACTTC. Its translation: CASSLVVGNGIVYEQYF.

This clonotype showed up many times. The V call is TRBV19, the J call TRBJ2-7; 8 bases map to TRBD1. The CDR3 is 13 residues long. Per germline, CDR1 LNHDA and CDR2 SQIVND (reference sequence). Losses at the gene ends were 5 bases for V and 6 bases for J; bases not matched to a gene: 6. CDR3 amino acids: CASSPGQGVEQYF. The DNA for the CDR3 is TGTGCCAGTAGTCCAGGACAGGGCGTCGAGCAGTACTTC.

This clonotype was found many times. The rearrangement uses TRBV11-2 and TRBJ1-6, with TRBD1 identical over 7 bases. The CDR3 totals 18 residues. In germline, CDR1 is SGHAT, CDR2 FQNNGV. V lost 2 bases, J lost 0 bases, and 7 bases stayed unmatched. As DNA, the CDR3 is TGTGCCAGCAGCTTACAGCTCCGGGACAGCTCCTATAATTCACCCCTCCACTTT. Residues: CASSLQLRDSSYNSPLHF.

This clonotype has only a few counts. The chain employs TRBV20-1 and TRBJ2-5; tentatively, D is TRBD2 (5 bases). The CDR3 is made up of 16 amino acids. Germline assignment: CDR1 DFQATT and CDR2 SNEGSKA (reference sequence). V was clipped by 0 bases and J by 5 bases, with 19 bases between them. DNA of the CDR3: TGCAGTGCTAGAGATCTAGGTTCGCTAGCTACGGAGACCCAGTACTTC. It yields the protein CSARDLGSLATETQYF.

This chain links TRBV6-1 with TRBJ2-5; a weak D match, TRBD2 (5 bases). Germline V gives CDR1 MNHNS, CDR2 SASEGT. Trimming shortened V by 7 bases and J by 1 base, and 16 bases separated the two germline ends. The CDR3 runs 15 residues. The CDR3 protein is CASMVRGGPQETQYF. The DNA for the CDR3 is TGTGCCAGCATGGTCCGCGGCGGGCCCCAAGAGACCCAGTACTTC.

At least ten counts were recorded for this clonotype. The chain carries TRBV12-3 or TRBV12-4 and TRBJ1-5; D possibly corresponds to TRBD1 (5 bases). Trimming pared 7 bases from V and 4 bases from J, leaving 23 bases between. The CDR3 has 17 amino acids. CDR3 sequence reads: CASKKTGFGGVNQPQHF. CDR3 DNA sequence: TGTGCCAGCAAGAAAACCGGGTTCGGGGGGGTAAATCAGCCCCAGCATTTT.

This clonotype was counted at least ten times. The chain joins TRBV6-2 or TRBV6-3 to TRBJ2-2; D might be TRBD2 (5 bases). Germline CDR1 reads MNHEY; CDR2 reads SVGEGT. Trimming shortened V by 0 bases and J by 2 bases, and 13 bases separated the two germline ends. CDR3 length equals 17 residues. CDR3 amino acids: CASSYSRSSRNTGELFF. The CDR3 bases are TGTGCCAGCAGTTACTCTCGGTCTAGCCGTAACACCGGGGAGCTGTTTTTT.

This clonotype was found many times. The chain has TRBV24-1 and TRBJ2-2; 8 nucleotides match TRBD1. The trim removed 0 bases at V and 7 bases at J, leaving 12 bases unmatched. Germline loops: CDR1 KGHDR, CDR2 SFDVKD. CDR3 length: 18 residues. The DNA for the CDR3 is TGTGCCACCAGTGATTTGTTCCGGACAGGGAGTGATATCGGGGAGCTGTTTTTT. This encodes CATSDLFRTGSDIGELFF.

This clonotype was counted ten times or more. CDR3 amino acids: CASSLSGTSLEQYF. The CDR3 nucleotides are TGCGCCAGCAGCTTGTCTGGGACTAGCCTCGAGCAGTACTTC. The chain joins TRBV5-1 to TRBJ2-7; 9 positions match TRBD2. Trimming at V came to 1 base and at J to 6 bases, leaving 5 bases not matched to a gene. This CDR3 comprises 14 residues. Germline V gene data show CDR1 as SGHRS and CDR2 as YFSETQ. Variable domain in full (rest from reference TRBV5-1 and TRBJ2-7): KAGVTQTPRYLIKTRGQQVTLSCSPISGHRSVSWYQQTPGQGLQFLFEYFSETQRNKGNFPGRFSGRQFSNSRSEMNVSTLELGDSALYLCASSLSGTSLEQYFGPGTRLTVT.

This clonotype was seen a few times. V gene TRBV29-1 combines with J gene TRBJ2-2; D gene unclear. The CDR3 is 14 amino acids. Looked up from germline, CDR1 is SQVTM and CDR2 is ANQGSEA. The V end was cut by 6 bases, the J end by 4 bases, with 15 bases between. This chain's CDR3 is CSVSEQPSTGELFF. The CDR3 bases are TGCAGCGTCTCAGAGCAGCCTAGCACCGGGGAGCTGTTTTTT.

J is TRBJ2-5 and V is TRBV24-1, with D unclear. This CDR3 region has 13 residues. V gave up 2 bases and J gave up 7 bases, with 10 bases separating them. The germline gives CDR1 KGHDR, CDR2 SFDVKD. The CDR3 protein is CATSDSAGWTQYF. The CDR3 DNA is TGTGCCACCAGTGATTCGGCAGGCTGGACCCAGTACTTC.

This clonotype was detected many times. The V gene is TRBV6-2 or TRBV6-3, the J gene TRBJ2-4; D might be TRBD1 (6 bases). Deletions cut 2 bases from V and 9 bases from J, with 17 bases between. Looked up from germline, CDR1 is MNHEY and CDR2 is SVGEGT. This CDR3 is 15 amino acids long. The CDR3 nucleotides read TGTGCCAGCAGTTACGGGGGCGGCGGTTATGGCATTCAGTACTTC. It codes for CASSYGGGGYGIQYF.

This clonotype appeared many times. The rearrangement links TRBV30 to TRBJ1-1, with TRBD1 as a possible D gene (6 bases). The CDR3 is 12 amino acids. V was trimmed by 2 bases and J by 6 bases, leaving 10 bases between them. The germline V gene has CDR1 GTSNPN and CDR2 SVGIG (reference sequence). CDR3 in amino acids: CAWSKGVAEAFF. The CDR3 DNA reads TGTGCCTGGAGTAAGGGGGTCGCTGAAGCTTTCTTT. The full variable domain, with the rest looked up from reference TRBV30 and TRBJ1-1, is SQTIHQWPATLVQPVGSPLSLECTVEGTSNPNLYWYRQAAGRGLQLLFYSVGIGQISSEVPQNLSASRPQDRQFILSSKKLLLSDSGFYLCAWSKGVAEAFFGQGTRLTVV.